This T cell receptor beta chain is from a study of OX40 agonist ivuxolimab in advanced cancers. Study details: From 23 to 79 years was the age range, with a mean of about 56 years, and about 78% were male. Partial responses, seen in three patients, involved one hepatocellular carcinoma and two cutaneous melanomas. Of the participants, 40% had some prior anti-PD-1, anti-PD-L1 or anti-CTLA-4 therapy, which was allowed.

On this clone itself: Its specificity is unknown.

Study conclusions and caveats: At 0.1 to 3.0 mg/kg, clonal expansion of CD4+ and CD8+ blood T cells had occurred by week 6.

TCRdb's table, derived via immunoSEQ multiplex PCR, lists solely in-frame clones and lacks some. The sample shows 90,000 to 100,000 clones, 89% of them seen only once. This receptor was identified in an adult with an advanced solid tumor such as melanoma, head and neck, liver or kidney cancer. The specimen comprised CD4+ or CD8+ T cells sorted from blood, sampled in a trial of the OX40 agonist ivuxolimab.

DNA for the CDR3: TGTGCCAGCAGGAGGAGCGATTCACCCCTCCACTTT. The encoded protein is CASRRSDSPLHF. The chain combines TRBV6-5 with TRBJ1-6; D gene ambiguous. Germline CDR1 and CDR2: MNHEY and SVGAGI. The V end was cut by 6 bases, the J end by 8 bases, with 8 bases between. CDR3 length: 12 amino acids.